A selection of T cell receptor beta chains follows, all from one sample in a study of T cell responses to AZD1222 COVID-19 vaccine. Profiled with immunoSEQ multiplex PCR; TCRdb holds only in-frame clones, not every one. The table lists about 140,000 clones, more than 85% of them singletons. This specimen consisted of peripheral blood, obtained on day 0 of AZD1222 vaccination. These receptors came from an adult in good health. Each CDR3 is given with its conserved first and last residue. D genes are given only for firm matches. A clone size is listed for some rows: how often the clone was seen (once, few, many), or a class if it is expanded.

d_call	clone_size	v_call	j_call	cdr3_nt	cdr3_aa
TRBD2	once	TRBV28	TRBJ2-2	TGTGCCAGCAGTCCACTGACTAGCGGGAGCCCCGGGGAGCTGTTTTTT	CASSPLTSGSPGELFF
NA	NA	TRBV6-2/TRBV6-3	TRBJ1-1	TGTGCCAGCAGTCCCTTGGGGGCAAGGGACACTGAAGCTTTCTTT	CASSPLGARDTEAFF
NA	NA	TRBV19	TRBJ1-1	TGTGCCAGTAGTATGGTCCTAATGAACACTGAAGCTTTCTTT	CASSMVLMNTEAFF
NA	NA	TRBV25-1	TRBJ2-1	TGTGCCAGCAGTGACTTCCGTCCCCCGGGGGAGCAGTTCTTC	CASSDFRPPGEQFF
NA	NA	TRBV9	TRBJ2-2	TGTGCCAGCAGCGTGGACGGGGAGCTGTTTTTT	CASSVDGELFF
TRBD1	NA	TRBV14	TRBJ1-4	TGTGCCAGCAGCCCCAGAGCCGGGACAGGGCTGGGTGAAAAACTGTTTTTT	CASSPRAGTGLGEKLFF
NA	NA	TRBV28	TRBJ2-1	TGTGCCTGCTCGGGGGCGGGAGTTCGAGGGAGCAATGAGCAGTTCTTC	CACSGAGVRGSNEQFF
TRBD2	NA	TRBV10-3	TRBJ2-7	TGTGCCATCAGGGGGAGGGGTGACTACGAGCAGTACTTC	CAIRGRGDYEQYF
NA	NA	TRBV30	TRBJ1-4	TGTGCCTGGAGTGTACAAGGGGTTGAAAAACTGTTTTTT	CAWSVQGVEKLFF
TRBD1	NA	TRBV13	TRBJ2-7	TGTGCCAGCAGCTCATTCCCGGGACAGGGATACGAGCAGTACTTC	CASSSFPGQGYEQYF
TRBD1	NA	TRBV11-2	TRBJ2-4	TGTGCCAGCAGCCATTTCACAGGGGTAGCCAAAAACATTCAGTACTTC	CASSHFTGVAKNIQYF